These 27 T cell receptor beta chains share one sample of origin, sequenced in a study of OX40 agonist ivuxolimab in advanced cancers. The assay was immunoSEQ multiplex PCR, and TCRdb's table has in-frame clones only and misses some. Of around 80,000 clones listed, approximately 89% were seen once; the top ten hold approximately 0.19%. Source: CD4+ or CD8+ T cells sorted from blood, taken in a trial of the OX40 agonist ivuxolimab. All receptors derive from an adult with an advanced solid tumor such as melanoma, head and neck, liver or kidney cancer.

The chain employs TRBV2 and TRBJ1-1; D gene uncertain. CDR1 and CDR2 from the germline V gene are SNHLY and FYNNEI. The V end was cut by 7 bases, the J end by 3 bases, with 15 bases between. The CDR3 has 14 residues. CDR3 protein: CASIMDGKDTEAFF. In DNA, the CDR3 is TGTGCCAGCATAATGGACGGGAAGGACACTGAAGCTTTCTTT.

The chain recombines TRBV7-8 with TRBJ1-1, with 8 bases fitting TRBD1. J lost 1 base, V lost 5 bases, and 9 bases had no gene match. The length of the CDR3 is 16 residues. Germline assignment: CDR1 SGHVS and CDR2 FQNEAQ. This CDR3 reads CASSPVPGGRNTEAFF. The DNA for the CDR3 is TGTGCCAGCAGCCCCGTCCCAGGGGGCAGGAACACTGAAGCTTTCTTT.

This chain joins TRBV2 and TRBJ1-4, with no clear D. Germline V gene data show CDR1 as SNHLY and CDR2 as FYNNEI. This CDR3 comprises 13 residues. V lost 5 bases, J lost 5 bases, and 9 bases lay in between. CDR3 sequence reads: CASSRRGNEKLFF. The CDR3, as DNA: TGTGCCAGCAGTCGGCGGGGAAATGAAAAACTGTTTTTT.

The chain links TRBV30 to TRBJ2-3; D is unresolved. CDR1 is GTSNPN, CDR2 SVGIG, per germline (reference sequence). This CDR3 has 12 amino acids. The V end lost 4 bases, the J end lost 1 base, and 6 bases lay between the germline ends. The CDR3: CAWNLGTDTQYF. In nucleotides, the CDR3 is TGTGCCTGGAACCTGGGCACAGATACGCAGTATTTT.

The V call is TRBV2, the J call TRBJ1-5, with a weak D call TRBD1 (5 bases). Per germline, CDR1 SNHLY and CDR2 FYNNEI. This CDR3 has 16 amino acids. V lost 7 bases, J lost 8 bases, and 24 bases lay in between. The CDR3 loop reads CASTPSGDSRGEPQHF. The CDR3 coding sequence is TGTGCCAGCACTCCCTCGGGAGACTCCCGGGGGGAGCCCCAGCATTTT.

This chain uses TRBV28 with TRBJ2-5; 8 bases agree with TRBD2. With 7 bases clipped from V and 2 bases from J, the junction kept 6 bases outside the gene matches. The CDR3 loop spans 14 amino acids. CDR1 MDHEN and CDR2 SYDVKM come from the germline V gene. The CDR3 spells CASTRGGLQETQYF. The CDR3 DNA sequence: TGTGCCAGCACCCGGGGGGGTTTGCAAGAGACCCAGTACTTC.

The chain combines TRBV27 with TRBJ1-6; D may be TRBD1 (6 bases). The CDR3 runs to 15 residues. V was trimmed by 5 bases and J by 10 bases, leaving 18 bases between them. Germline V lookup: CDR1 MNHEY, CDR2 SMNVEV (reference sequence). The CDR3 DNA reads as TGTGCCAGCAGTCTCCAAACAGGGCAAGGATCACCCCTCCACTTT. Residues: CASSLQTGQGSPLHF.

CDR3 amino acids: CASSTSGIMNTEAFF. The CDR3 nucleotides are TGTGCCAGCAGCACTTCCGGGATTATGAACACTGAAGCTTTCTTT. The chain has TRBV7-9 and TRBJ1-1; the D is unclear. The ends were cut back, 5 bases at V and 0 bases at J, with 13 bases in the middle. Germline V gives CDR1 SEHNR, CDR2 FQNEAQ (reference sequence). The CDR3 has 15 amino acids.

This clone was seen once. The chain joins TRBV6-1 to TRBJ1-6; D gene unclear. The CDR3 has 14 amino acids. The ends were cut back, 6 bases at V and 2 bases at J, with 8 bases in the middle. The germline V gene encodes CDR1 MNHNS and CDR2 SASEGT. The CDR3 sequence is CASSKDAYNSPLHF. The CDR3 DNA reads TGTGCCAGCAGCAAAGACGCCTATAATTCACCCCTCCACTTT.

The chain links TRBV10-3 to TRBJ2-3; D unresolved. Germline V gene lookup returns CDR1 ENHRY and CDR2 SYGVKD. The CDR3 spans 12 residues. Trimming cost V 7 bases and J 0 bases, with 5 bases left between them. CDR3 amino acids: CAIKNSTDTQYF. The CDR3 DNA is TGTGCCATCAAAAACAGCACAGATACGCAGTATTTT.

The chain recombines TRBV19 with TRBJ1-4, with no clear D. The CDR3 totals 14 residues. Germline lookup yields CDR1 LNHDA and CDR2 SQIVND (reference sequence). Trimming stripped 5 bases from V and 0 bases from J, with 7 bases between. CDR3 in amino acids: CASSVLATNEKLFF. CDR3 DNA: TGTGCCAGTAGTGTCCTTGCAACTAATGAAAAACTGTTTTTT.

This chain connects TRBV19 to TRBJ2-1; no reliable D call. Germline V gene lookup returns CDR1 LNHDA and CDR2 SQIVND (reference sequence). The ends were cut back, 6 bases at V and 10 bases at J, with 22 bases in the middle. There are 15 residues in the CDR3. The CDR3 DNA reads TGTGCCAGTAGCCCTGCCAACTCTATGCTCTGGGAGCAGTTCTTC. This gives the protein CASSPANSMLWEQFF.

The chain is built from TRBV7-9 and TRBJ1-1, with 7 bases identical to TRBD1. With V trimmed by 1 base and J by 1 base, 6 bases remained unmatched. The CDR3 loop spans 16 amino acids. CDR1 and CDR2 (germline): SEHNR, FQNEAQ (reference sequence). The CDR3 loop is CASSLGQGSGNTEAFF. The CDR3, as DNA: TGTGCCAGCAGCTTAGGACAGGGATCAGGGAACACTGAAGCTTTCTTT.

This chain uses TRBV25-1 with TRBJ2-1; no clear D gene. V was trimmed by 1 base and J by 6 bases, leaving 16 bases between them. The CDR3 has 16 amino acids. CDR1 and CDR2 (germline): MGHDK, SYGVNS. CDR3: CASSESRLGLANEQFF. The CDR3 nucleotides are TGTGCCAGCAGTGAATCACGCCTGGGCTTGGCCAATGAGCAGTTCTTC. Variable domain in full (rest from reference TRBV25-1 and TRBJ2-1): EADIYQTPRYLVIGTGKKITLECSQTMGHDKMYWYQQDPGMELHLIHYSYGVNSTEKGDLSSESTVSRIRTEHFPLTLESARPSHTSQYLCASSESRLGLANEQFFGPGTRLTVL.

The CDR3 nucleotides read TGTGCCATCAGTGACGCTAGCGGGGGTACCTCTCTTAGAGATACGCAGTATTTT. Encoded protein: CAISDASGGTSLRDTQYF. The V call is TRBV10-3, the J call TRBJ2-3; the match to TRBD2 covers 10 bases. Germline CDR1 and CDR2: ENHRY and SYGVKD. The CDR3 length is 18 residues. V shed 3 bases, J shed 5 bases, and the junction held 14 bases outside the gene matches.

CDR3 amino acids: CASSLAPFPYEQYF. Here the CDR3 DNA reads TGTGCCAGCAGCTTAGCCCCCTTCCCCTACGAGCAGTACTTC. The V gene is TRBV7-2, the J gene TRBJ2-7; D is unresolved. Germline V gene data show CDR1 as SGHTA and CDR2 as FQGNSA. This CDR3 has 14 amino acids. Trimming took off 0 bases at V and 2 bases at J, with 8 bases between the two ends.

The chain carries TRBV9 and TRBJ2-7; 10 bases map to TRBD1. The trim removed 3 bases at V and 4 bases at J, leaving 10 bases unmatched. Germline V CDR1 and CDR2: SGDLS, YYNGEE. The CDR3 contains 16 residues. This CDR3 is CASSAGQGRFGYEQYF. The CDR3 coding sequence is TGTGCCAGCAGCGCGGGACAGGGGAGATTCGGGTACGAGCAGTACTTC.

The chain carries TRBV5-1 and TRBJ2-5, with 8 bases identical to TRBD2. CDR1 SGHRS and CDR2 YFSETQ come from the germline V gene. The CDR3 runs 16 residues. The ends lost 0 bases at V and 5 bases at J; junction bases unmatched: 9. The CDR3 region has the DNA TGCGCCAGCAGCTTGGCGGCGCGGGGGGTAGGGGAGACCCAGTACTTC. Protein product: CASSLAARGVGETQYF.

The chain is built from TRBV19 and TRBJ1-3, with no clear D. V was pared by 7 bases and J by 0 bases, with 10 bases between. The CDR3 runs 14 residues. Germline V gene data show CDR1 as LNHDA and CDR2 as SQIVND (reference sequence). CDR3 region: CASTHRASGNTIYF. Here the CDR3 DNA reads TGTGCCAGTACTCATCGAGCCTCTGGAAACACCATATATTTT.

The rearrangement joins TRBV27 to TRBJ2-5; D is possibly TRBD1 or TRBD2 (7 bases each). Per germline, CDR1 MNHEY and CDR2 SMNVEV (reference sequence). The CDR3 is made up of 15 amino acids. V was cut by 3 bases and J by 7 bases, with 18 bases left in between. CDR3: CASSFEGAGGGTQYF. For the CDR3, the DNA is TGTGCCAGCAGTTTTGAGGGGGCTGGGGGGGGGACCCAGTACTTC.

V and J are TRBV5-6 and TRBJ1-3; D might be TRBD1 (5 bases). The CDR3 runs 15 residues. Trimming shortened V by 1 base and J by 4 bases, and 12 bases separated the two germline ends. Per germline, CDR1 SGHDT and CDR2 YYEEEE. The CDR3, as DNA: TGTGCCAGCAGCTTGCGGGGCGGACGGGGAAACACCATATATTTT. Translation: CASSLRGGRGNTIYF.

The chain joins TRBV19 to TRBJ2-1, with a weak D call TRBD1 (6 bases). Germline CDR1 reads LNHDA; CDR2 reads SQIVND (reference sequence). The length of the CDR3 is 15 residues. Trimming shortened V by 7 bases and J by 1 base, and 14 bases separated the two germline ends. CDR3 bases: TGTGCCAGTACACCTGGGCAGGGGTCCTACAATGAGCAGTTCTTC. Amino acid sequence: CASTPGQGSYNEQFF.

This clone appeared a few times. The chain combines TRBV28 with TRBJ1-2; D uncertain. V lost 5 bases and J lost 8, with 9 bases in between. The CDR3 length is 11 residues. Germline CDR1 reads MDHEN; CDR2 reads SYDVKM. DNA for the CDR3: TGTGCCAGCAGTGACCAGGAAGGCTACACCTTC. This sequence encodes CASSDQEGYTF.

This rearrangement joins TRBV10-3 to TRBJ1-1, with a possible D match to TRBD1 (5 bases). This CDR3 is 14 amino acids long. V was cut by 4 bases and J by 7 bases, with 16 bases left in between. The germline V gene encodes CDR1 ENHRY and CDR2 SYGVKD. CDR3 in amino acids: CAISGGSDGGEAFF. In DNA, the CDR3 is TGTGCCATCAGTGGGGGCAGTGATGGAGGTGAAGCTTTCTTT.

The rearrangement joins TRBV19 to TRBJ2-3, with 8 bases matching TRBD2. V trimming: 6 bases; J trimming: 4 bases; junction bases outside the gene matches: 12. Germline CDR1 is LNHDA and CDR2 is SQIVND (reference sequence). The CDR3 covers 16 residues. This chain's CDR3 is CASRAPRREGADTQYF. The CDR3 DNA reads as TGTGCCAGTAGAGCCCCGCGTCGGGAGGGCGCAGATACGCAGTATTTT.

The chain carries TRBV7-9 and TRBJ2-2; 13 positions match TRBD2. With V trimmed by 2 bases and J by 2 bases, 5 bases remained unmatched. This CDR3 spans 18 amino acids. Germline values: CDR1 SEHNR, CDR2 FQNEAQ (reference sequence). CDR3 in amino acids: CASSLRGTSGANTGELFF. The CDR3 region has the DNA TGTGCCAGCAGCTTAAGAGGGACTAGCGGGGCTAACACCGGGGAGCTGTTTTTT.

In this sample, this clone turned up once. The genes are TRBV7-6 and TRBJ2-7, with TRBD1 matching 7 bases. V was clipped by 5 bases and J by 2 bases; unmatched bases: 3. The CDR3 extends over 13 amino acids. Germline loops: CDR1 SGHVS, CDR2 FNYEAQ. The CDR3 sequence is CASSPQGAYEQYF. Here the CDR3 DNA reads TGTGCCAGCAGCCCCCAGGGGGCCTACGAGCAGTACTTC.